The T cell receptor beta chain under discussion was sequenced for a study of cytomegalovirus exposure and HLA in healthy donors. Whole-study results and caveats: Sequencing likely caused a cluster of highly shared sequence variants. Sequencing depth across donors, presence/absence analyses assumed, was roughly uniform.

Concerning this clone: Its antigen is still unknown.

Those who donated were healthy bone marrow donors. Germline V CDR1 and CDR2: SGHRS, YFSETQ. Trimming left V 4 bases short and J 5 bases short, with 6 bases between. The CDR3 spans 12 residues. PCR was performed using 60 Vbeta and 13 Jbeta primers. Study processing details: Among the unique TCR beta chains that a later analysis counted, about 84 million in all, 9.5 million to 11 million were shared. Data came from immunoSEQ multiplex PCR; TCRdb stores just in-frame clones and leaves some out. The V and J calls and the clone size are those of that table, but D and trimming were determined from the DNA. The table has 150,000 to 200,000 clones, around 80% seen once; the top ten hold about 1.9%.

V is TRBV5-1 and J is TRBJ2-2; D possibly corresponds to TRBD2 (5 bases). Source material: PBMCs. The TCR was taken from a man under 40 in good health and CMV-seronegative. This chain's CDR3 is CASSEGTGELFF. The CDR3, as DNA: TGCGCCAGCAGCGAGGGAACCGGGGAGCTGTTTTTT. Filled out from reference TRBV5-1 and TRBJ2-2, the complete variable domain reads KAGVTQTPRYLIKTRGQQVTLSCSPISGHRSVSWYQQTPGQGLQFLFEYFSETQRNKGNFPGRFSGRQFSNSRSEMNVSTLELGDSALYLCASSEGTGELFFGEGSRLTVL.